The T cell receptor beta chain under discussion was sequenced for a study of cytomegalovirus exposure and HLA in healthy donors. Study findings and constraints: The availability of immune exposure information extended only to CMV serostatus. Three CMV-associated chains were confirmed in vitro to be specific for CMV antigens.

The CDR3 has 17 residues. Trimming took 3 bases from V and 6 from J; bases not matched to a gene: 18. Germline V lookup: CDR1 SGHRS, CDR2 YFSETQ. Comments on this clone: Its antigen is not identified.

Use of 60 Vbeta and 13 Jbeta primers characterized the PCR. Profiled with immunoSEQ multiplex PCR; TCRdb holds only in-frame clones, not every one. The sample includes approximately 140,000 clones, roughly four fifths of them seen just once. The chain recombines TRBV5-1 with TRBJ2-7; 7 bases are a match to TRBD2. Sequenced: PBMCs. The sequence came from a male donor in good health and CMV-seronegative. CDR3 in amino acids: CASSSGVAGESSIEQYF. As DNA, the CDR3 is TGCGCCAGCAGCTCGGGAGTAGCGGGCGAGTCCTCTATCGAGCAGTACTTC.